This T cell receptor beta chain was captured by sequencing in a study of OX40 agonist ivuxolimab in advanced cancers. Across the study: Dosing consisted of intravenous ivuxolimab at 0.01 to 10 mg/kg every 2 weeks.

Study-level points and caveats: Antigen specificity remained undetermined for the expanded peripheral T cells. More expanded clones were found, on average, in CD8+ than in CD4+ T cells. With doses of 0.1-3.0 mg/kg, partial responders showed among the lowest clonal expansion.

V lost 5 bases, J lost 8 bases, and 18 bases lay in between. This CDR3 region has 15 residues. Germline V CDR1 and CDR2: LNHDA, SQIVND (reference sequence). On this clone: Its antigen is currently unknown.

Libraries were prepared by immunoSEQ multiplex PCR; TCRdb keeps only in-frame clonotypes and omits some of them. This sample yields over 85,000 clones, of which 91% are seen a single time; roughly 0.31% belongs to the top ten. The chain couples TRBV19 to TRBJ1-4, with TRBD1 as a possible D gene (5 bases). Sample: CD4+ or CD8+ T cells sorted from blood, taken in a trial of the OX40 agonist ivuxolimab. The sequence came from an adult with an advanced solid tumor such as melanoma, head and neck, liver or kidney cancer. DNA of the CDR3: TGTGCCAGTAGTGCCCCCGGACGATGGGGCGAAAAACTGTTTTTT. This gives the protein CASSAPGRWGEKLFF.